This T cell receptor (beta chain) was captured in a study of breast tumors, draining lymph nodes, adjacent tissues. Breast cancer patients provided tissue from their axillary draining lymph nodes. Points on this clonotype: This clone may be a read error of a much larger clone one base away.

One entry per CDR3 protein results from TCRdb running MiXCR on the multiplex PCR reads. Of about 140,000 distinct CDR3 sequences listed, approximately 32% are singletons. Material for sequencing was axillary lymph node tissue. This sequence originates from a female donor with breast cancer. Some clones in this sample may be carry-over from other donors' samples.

The CDR3 DNA sequence: TGTGCCAGCAGTCGAGGGGGGAAGAGATACGAGCAGTACGTC. This translates into CASSRGGKRYEQYV. The rearrangement links TRBV6-1 to TRBJ2-7; either TRBD1 or TRBD2 may supply D (6 bases each). V lost 5 bases and J lost 4, with 15 bases in between. Germline V lookup: CDR1 MNHNS, CDR2 SASEGT. This CDR3 has 14 amino acids.